The 2 T cell receptor beta chains presented below share a single source sample, sequenced in a study of CD8 T cells in Susac syndrome. RNA in amounts of about 0.45 to 1 ug was reverse transcribed with random hexamers. TCRdb reprocessed the immunoSEQ multiplex PCR reads via MiXCR and lists one record per CDR3 protein. The data contain more than 200,000 distinct CDR3 sequences, 94% of them singletons. Sequences were obtained from CD4+ T cells from PBMCs. Receptor source: a human donor with Susac syndrome.

This clonotype was counted a single time. The chain links TRBV11-1 to TRBJ1-6, with 7 bases lining up with TRBD1. This CDR3 comprises 14 residues. J was trimmed by 7 bases and V by 7 bases; bases with no gene match: 7. Germline V gene data show CDR1 as SGHAT and CDR2 as FQDESV (reference sequence). CDR3: CASKKGQVNSPLHF. The CDR3 coding sequence is TGTGCCAGCAAGAAAGGACAGGTCAATTCACCCCTCCACTTT. The full variable domain, in which reference TRBV11-1 and TRBJ1-6 provide the parts outside the CDR3, is EAEVAQSPRYKITEKSQAVAFWCDPISGHATLYWYRQILGQGPELLVQFQDESVVDDSQLPKDRFSAERLKGVDSTLKIQPAELGDSAMYLCASKKGQVNSPLHFGNGTRLTVT.

V gene TRBV18 combines with J gene TRBJ2-7, with 7 bases identical to TRBD1. This CDR3 contains 14 residues. Germline CDR1 KGHSH, CDR2 LQKENI. Trimming at V came to 2 bases and at J to 6 bases, leaving 7 bases not matched to a gene. CDR3 nucleotide sequence: TGTGCCAGCTCACCAGGGGACAGAGGAGGCGAGCAGTACTTC. Protein product: CASSPGDRGGEQYF.